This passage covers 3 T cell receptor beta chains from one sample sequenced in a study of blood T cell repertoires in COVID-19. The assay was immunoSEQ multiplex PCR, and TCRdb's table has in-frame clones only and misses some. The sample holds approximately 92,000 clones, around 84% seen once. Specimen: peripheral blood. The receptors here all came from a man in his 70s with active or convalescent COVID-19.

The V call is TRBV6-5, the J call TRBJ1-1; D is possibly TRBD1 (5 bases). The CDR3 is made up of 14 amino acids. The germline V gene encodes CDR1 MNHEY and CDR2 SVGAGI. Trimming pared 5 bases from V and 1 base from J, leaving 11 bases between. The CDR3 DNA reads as TGTGCCAGCAGTCCCAGACAGACGAACACTGAAGCTTTCTTT. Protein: CASSPRQTNTEAFF.

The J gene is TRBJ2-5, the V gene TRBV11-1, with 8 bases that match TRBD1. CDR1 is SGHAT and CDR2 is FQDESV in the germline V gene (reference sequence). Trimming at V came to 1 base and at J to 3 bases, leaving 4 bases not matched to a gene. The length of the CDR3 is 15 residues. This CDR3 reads CASSLGDRSEETQYF. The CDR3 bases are TGTGCCAGCAGCTTAGGGGACAGGTCGGAAGAGACCCAGTACTTC.

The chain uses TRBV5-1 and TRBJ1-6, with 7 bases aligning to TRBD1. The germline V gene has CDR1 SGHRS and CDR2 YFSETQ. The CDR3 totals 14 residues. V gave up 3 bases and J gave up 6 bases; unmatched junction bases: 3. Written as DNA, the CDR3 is TGCGCCAGCAGCTACGGACAGGTTAATTCACCCCTCCACTTT. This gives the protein CASSYGQVNSPLHF. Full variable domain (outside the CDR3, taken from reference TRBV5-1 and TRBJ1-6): KAGVTQTPRYLIKTRGQQVTLSCSPISGHRSVSWYQQTPGQGLQFLFEYFSETQRNKGNFPGRFSGRQFSNSRSEMNVSTLELGDSALYLCASSYGQVNSPLHFGNGTRLTVT.